These 16 T cell receptor beta chains were sequenced from one sample in a study of blood T cell repertoires in COVID-19. Here immunoSEQ multiplex PCR was the method, and the copy in TCRdb shows in-frame clones only, minus some. Counted here are 300,000 to 450,000 clones, 88% occurring once; the ten biggest clones make up roughly 1.2%. Sequencing used PBMCs or T cells enriched from blood (not recorded which). The receptors here all came from a woman aged 18-29 years who had recovered from COVID-19.

The chain carries TRBV4-3 and TRBJ1-5; 9 nucleotides line up with TRBD1. Trimming at V came to 3 bases and at J to 4 bases, leaving 4 bases not matched to a gene. The CDR3 extends over 15 amino acids. CDR1 LGHNA and CDR2 YSLEER come from the germline V gene. The CDR3 coding sequence is TGCGCCAGCAGCCAGGGACAGGGATGGAATCAGCCCCAGCATTTT. Protein sequence: CASSQGQGWNQPQHF.

The chain carries TRBV27 and TRBJ2-5; D is ambiguous. V gave up 0 bases and J gave up 4 bases, with 9 bases separating them. This CDR3 comprises 14 residues. Germline CDR1 is MNHEY and CDR2 is SMNVEV (reference sequence). CDR3 sequence reads: CASSLSNSGETQYF. The CDR3 DNA reads as TGTGCCAGCAGTTTATCGAACAGTGGAGAGACCCAGTACTTC.

The V gene is TRBV5-6, the J gene TRBJ2-7, with 9 bases fitting TRBD1. Germline V lookup: CDR1 SGHDT, CDR2 YYEEEE. V lost 4 bases to trimming and J lost 5 bases; unmatched junction nucleotides: 4. This CDR3 spans 13 amino acids. The CDR3 sequence: CASSTGTGNEQYF. Here the CDR3 DNA reads TGTGCCAGCAGCACCGGGACAGGGAACGAGCAGTACTTC.

The chain carries TRBV7-9 and TRBJ1-2; TRBD1 is a possible D gene (5 bases). The CDR3 covers 15 residues. Trimming shortened V by 5 bases and J by 3 bases, and 16 bases separated the two germline ends. The germline CDR1 and CDR2 sequences are SEHNR and FQNEAQ (reference sequence). The CDR3 reads CASSPQAWGDYGYTF. CDR3 in DNA: TGTGCCAGCAGCCCTCAGGCATGGGGCGACTATGGCTACACCTTC.

The gene calls are TRBV25-1 and TRBJ2-5; D gene uncertain. This CDR3 region has 13 residues. Trimming shortened V by 3 bases and J by 3 bases, and 8 bases separated the two germline ends. Germline loops: CDR1 MGHDK, CDR2 SYGVNS. In DNA, the CDR3 is TGTGCCAGCAGTGATTCCCCTAAAGAGACCCAGTACTTC. Amino acid sequence: CASSDSPKETQYF.

The V call is TRBV10-3, the J call TRBJ1-5, with TRBD1 identical over 8 bases. J lost 7 bases, V lost 1 base, and 18 bases had no gene match. This CDR3 contains 19 residues. Germline CDR1 ENHRY, CDR2 SYGVKD. The CDR3 loop reads CAISELKGTGGRAEQPQHF. CDR3 coding DNA: TGTGCCATCAGTGAGTTAAAAGGAACAGGGGGAAGGGCTGAGCAGCCCCAGCATTTT.

CDR3 sequence (DNA): TGTGCCAGCAGCCAAGATTTTTGGCGTAGTGGGGACAGGGGTATATGGGACTATGGCTACACCTTC. Amino acid sequence: CASSQDFWRSGDRGIWDYGYTF. The chain links TRBV3-1 (or the pseudogene TRBV3-2) to TRBJ1-2; TRBD1 agrees at 10 bases. Germline V gives CDR1 LGHDT, CDR2 YNNKEL (reference sequence). The V segment lost 0 bases and the J segment 3 bases; nucleotides outside the gene matches: 22. This CDR3 region has 22 residues.

V gene TRBV9 combines with J gene TRBJ1-2; 9 bases agree with TRBD1. The CDR3 loop spans 15 amino acids. Per germline, CDR1 SGDLS and CDR2 YYNGEE. The V segment lost 6 bases and the J segment 4 bases; nucleotides outside the gene matches: 10. CDR3 amino acids: CASNPSPGQGYGYTF. In DNA, the CDR3 is TGTGCCAGCAACCCTTCACCGGGACAGGGCTATGGCTACACCTTC.

The gene calls are TRBV5-4 and TRBJ1-5; TRBD1 aligns across 7 bases. The CDR3 spans 16 residues. V shed 1 base and J 0 bases; nucleotides not matched to a gene: 4. Germline V gene lookup returns CDR1 SGHNT and CDR2 YYREEE (reference sequence). Written as DNA, the CDR3 is TGTGCCAGCAGCTTGCAGGGGGTGAATAGCAATCAGCCCCAGCATTTT. This gives the protein CASSLQGVNSNQPQHF.

The chain links TRBV27 to TRBJ2-7; 7 bases fit TRBD1. The J segment lost 1 base and the V segment lost 0 bases, leaving 6 bases of the junction unmatched. Germline values: CDR1 MNHEY, CDR2 SMNVEV (reference sequence). CDR3 size: 16 residues. CDR3 protein: CASSLSWDSSSYEQYF. CDR3 DNA: TGTGCCAGCAGTTTATCGTGGGACAGCTCTTCCTACGAGCAGTACTTC.

The chain carries TRBV5-1 and TRBJ1-1; 7 bases align to TRBD1. CDR1 is SGHRS and CDR2 is YFSETQ in the germline V gene. This CDR3 has 16 residues. Trimming took 3 bases from V and 0 from J; bases not matched to a gene: 8. The CDR3 reads CASSSATGALNTEAFF. CDR3 in DNA: TGCGCCAGCAGCTCGGCTACAGGGGCATTGAACACTGAAGCTTTCTTT.

CDR3 loop: CASSMVAPRPKNTEAFF. CDR3 nucleotides: TGTGCCAGTAGTATGGTAGCCCCCAGACCCAAGAACACTGAAGCTTTCTTT. The chain joins TRBV19 to TRBJ1-1; no clear D gene. The V and J ends lost 3 bases and 1 base respectively, with 18 bases between them. CDR1 is LNHDA and CDR2 is SQIVND in the germline V gene (reference sequence). The CDR3 extends over 17 amino acids.

V usage is TRBV7-6 and J usage is TRBJ2-2; TRBD1 agrees at 8 bases. The CDR3 is 16 amino acids. V lost 3 bases to trimming and J lost 1 base; unmatched junction nucleotides: 4. The germline CDR1 and CDR2 sequences are SGHVS and FNYEAQ. The CDR3 coding sequence is TGTGCCAGCAGCTTCCAGGGGGCAATGAACACCGGGGAGCTGTTTTTT. Its protein is CASSFQGAMNTGELFF.

V is TRBV5-1 and J is TRBJ1-2; D perhaps matches TRBD1 (6 bases). The CDR3 is 13 residues long. V lost 4 bases, J lost 5 bases, and 12 bases lay in between. Germline V lookup: CDR1 SGHRS, CDR2 YFSETQ. The DNA for the CDR3 is TGCGCCAGCAGCCCCGGACAGACGTATGGCTACACCTTC. It is translated as CASSPGQTYGYTF.

V and J are TRBV7-9 and TRBJ2-1, with D possibly matching TRBD1 (5 bases). Trimming took off 4 bases at V and 0 bases at J, with 13 bases between the two ends. This CDR3 contains 16 residues. Germline V CDR1 and CDR2: SEHNR, FQNEAQ (reference sequence). CDR3 nucleotides: TGTGCCAGCAGCTCCTCGACAGTGGCCTCCTACAATGAGCAGTTCTTC. It is translated as CASSSSTVASYNEQFF. The variable domain in full, completed from reference TRBV7-9 and TRBJ2-1, reads DTGVSQNPRHKITKRGQNVTFRCDPISEHNRLYWYRQTLGQGPEFLTYFQNEAQLEKSRLLSDRFSAERPKGSFSTLEIQRTEQGDSAMYLCASSSSTVASYNEQFFGPGTRLTVL.

This clone occurred a few times. V and J are TRBV2 and TRBJ2-3, with 7 bases identical to TRBD1. CDR1 and CDR2 from the germline V gene are SNHLY and FYNNEI. The CDR3 loop spans 15 amino acids. V shed 6 bases, J shed 2 bases, and the junction held 8 bases outside the gene matches. The chain's CDR3 is CASSLRDRHTDTQYF. In DNA, the CDR3 is TGTGCCAGCAGCCTCCGGGACAGACACACAGATACGCAGTATTTT.